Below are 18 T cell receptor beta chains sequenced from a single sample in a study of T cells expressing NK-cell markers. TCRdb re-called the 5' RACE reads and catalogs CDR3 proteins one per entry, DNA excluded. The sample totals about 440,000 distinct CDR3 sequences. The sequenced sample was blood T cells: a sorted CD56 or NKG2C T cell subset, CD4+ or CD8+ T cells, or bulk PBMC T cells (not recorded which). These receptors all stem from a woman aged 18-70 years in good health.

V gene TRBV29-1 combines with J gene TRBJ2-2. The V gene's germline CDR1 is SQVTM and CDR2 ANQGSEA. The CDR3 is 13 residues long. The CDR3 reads CSVGVGVTGELFF.

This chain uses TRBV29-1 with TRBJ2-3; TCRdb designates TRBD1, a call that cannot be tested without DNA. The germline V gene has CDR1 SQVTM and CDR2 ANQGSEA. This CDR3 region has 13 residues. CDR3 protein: CSVEWGGTDTQYF.

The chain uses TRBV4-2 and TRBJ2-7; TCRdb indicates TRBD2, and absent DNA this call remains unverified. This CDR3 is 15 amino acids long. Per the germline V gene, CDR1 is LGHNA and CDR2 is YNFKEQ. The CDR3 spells CASSPTSGRMYEQYF.

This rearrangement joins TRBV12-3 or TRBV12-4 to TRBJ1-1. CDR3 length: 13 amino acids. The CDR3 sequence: CASSLDWAAGAFF.

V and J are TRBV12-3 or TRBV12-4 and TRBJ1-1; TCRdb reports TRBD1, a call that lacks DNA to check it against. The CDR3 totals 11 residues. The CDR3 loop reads CASRMDSQAFF.

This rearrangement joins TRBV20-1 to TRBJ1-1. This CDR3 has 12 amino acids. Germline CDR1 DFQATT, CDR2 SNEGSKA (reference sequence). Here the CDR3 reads CSAFGGDTEAFF.

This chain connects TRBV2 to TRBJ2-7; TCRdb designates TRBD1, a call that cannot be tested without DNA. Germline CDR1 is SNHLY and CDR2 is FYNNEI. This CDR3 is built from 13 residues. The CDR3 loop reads CASSELDSAWEYF.

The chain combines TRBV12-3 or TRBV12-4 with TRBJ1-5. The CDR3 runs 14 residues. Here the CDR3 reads CASSLGLRHQPQHF.

This chain's CDR3 is CATSRGSGGGTYNEQFF. The chain combines TRBV15 with TRBJ2-1; TCRdb names TRBD2, which stays unverified in the absence of DNA. Germline assignment: CDR1 LNHNV and CDR2 YYDKDF (reference sequence). The CDR3 is 17 amino acids.

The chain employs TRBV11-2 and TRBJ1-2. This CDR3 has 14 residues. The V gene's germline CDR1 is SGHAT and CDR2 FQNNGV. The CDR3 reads CASSSVQDPYGYTF.

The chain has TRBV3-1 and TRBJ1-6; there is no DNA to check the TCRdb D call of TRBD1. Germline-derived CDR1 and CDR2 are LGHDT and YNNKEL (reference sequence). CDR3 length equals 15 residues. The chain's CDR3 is CASMLDRGLNSPLHF.

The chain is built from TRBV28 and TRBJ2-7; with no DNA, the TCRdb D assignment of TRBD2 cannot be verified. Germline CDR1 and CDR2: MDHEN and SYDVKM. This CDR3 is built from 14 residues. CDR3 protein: CASTEGGGSYEQYF. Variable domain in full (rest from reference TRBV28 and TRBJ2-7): DVKVTQSSRYLVKRTGEKVFLECVQDMDHENMFWYRQDPGLGLRLIYFSYDVKMKEKGDIPEGYSVSREKKERFSLILESASTNQTSMYLCASTEGGGSYEQYFGPGTRLTVT.

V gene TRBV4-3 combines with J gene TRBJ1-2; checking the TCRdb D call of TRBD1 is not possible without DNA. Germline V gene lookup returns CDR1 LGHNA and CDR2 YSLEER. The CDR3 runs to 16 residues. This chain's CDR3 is CASSQDRNRRGYGYTF.

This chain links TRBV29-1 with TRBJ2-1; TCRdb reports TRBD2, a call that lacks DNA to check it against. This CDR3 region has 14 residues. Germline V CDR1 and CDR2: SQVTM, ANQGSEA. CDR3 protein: CSAHRTRGLNEQFF.

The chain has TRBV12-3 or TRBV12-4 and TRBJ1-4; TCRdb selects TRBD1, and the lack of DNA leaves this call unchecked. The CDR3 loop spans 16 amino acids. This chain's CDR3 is CASSLSVWGAGEKLFF.

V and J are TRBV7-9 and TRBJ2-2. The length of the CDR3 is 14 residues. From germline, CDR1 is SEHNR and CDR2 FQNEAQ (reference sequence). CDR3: CASSLEVFPGELFF.

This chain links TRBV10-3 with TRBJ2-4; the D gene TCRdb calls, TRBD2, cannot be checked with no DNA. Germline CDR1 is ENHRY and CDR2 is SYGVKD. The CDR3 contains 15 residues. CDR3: CAISEAGGAKNIQYF.

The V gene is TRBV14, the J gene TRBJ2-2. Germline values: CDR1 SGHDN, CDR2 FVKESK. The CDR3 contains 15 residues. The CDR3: CASRPYGVDTGELFF.